This T cell receptor (beta chain) comes out of a study of blood T cells in healthy people across ages. Trimming took 7 bases from V and 6 from J; bases not matched to a gene: 3. The germline gives CDR1 SQVTM, CDR2 ANQGSEA. The CDR3 extends over 11 amino acids. With a J-beta primer mix and a sample-barcoded 5' primer, a second PCR ran about 7 to 11 cycles. One entry per CDR3 protein, called by TCRdb with MiXCR from the 5' RACE reads. The top ten clones hold around 30% of a sample with about 830,000 distinct CDR3 sequences, about 59% of them seen once. The individuals who served as donors were healthy Caucasians living in Russia, aged roughly 6 to 100.

The sequencing sample was made of blood. This clonotype was sampled from a man aged 25-45 years in good health. The chain links TRBV29-1 to TRBJ2-1, with 7 positions matching TRBD2. CDR3 coding DNA: TGCAGCGCCGGGGGGACCAATGAGCAGTTCTTC. Translated, it gives CSAGGTNEQFF.